This T cell receptor beta chain emerged from a study of T cell responses to AZD1222 COVID-19 vaccine. Profiled with immunoSEQ multiplex PCR; TCRdb holds only in-frame clones, not every one. Among 95,000 to 150,000 clones listed, less than 95% were seen once. CDR3 length equals 14 residues. From germline, CDR1 is SEHNR and CDR2 FQNEAQ (reference sequence). Between the trimmed V and J ends, which lost 1 base and 1 base, there was a span of 8 bases. This chain connects TRBV7-9 to TRBJ2-7, with a weak D call TRBD1 (5 bases). The sample was peripheral blood, taken on day 0 of MenACWY control vaccination. This clonotype was sampled from an adult in good health. The CDR3 here is CASSLGGRSYEQYF. The CDR3 DNA reads as TGTGCCAGCAGCTTAGGGGGCAGATCCTACGAGCAGTACTTC.